The source of this T cell receptor (beta chain) is a study of control samples from healthy donors and cancer patients. CDR1 is MNHEY and CDR2 is SVGEGT in the germline V gene. The V gene end was trimmed by 4 bases and the J gene end by 6 bases; junction bases not matched to a gene: 5. The CDR3 contains 14 residues. This clone showed up just once. Clones were read by immunoSEQ multiplex PCR, and TCRdb kept only the in-frame ones, dropping some. This sample carries roughly 130,000 clones, roughly 90% of them seen once, and the ten largest clones take roughly 3.4%. This TCR derives from a man aged 50-59 years in good health. This chain joins TRBV6-2 or TRBV6-3 and TRBJ2-2; TRBD1 agrees at 7 bases. Sequenced sample: blood. DNA for the CDR3: TGTGCCAGCAGTTCTACAGGGGAGCCCGGGGAGCTGTTTTTT. Protein product: CASSSTGEPGELFF.